What follows are 2 T cell receptor beta chains derived from one specimen sequenced in a study of beta chain features in type 1 diabetes. All of the isolated RNA was reverse transcribed, so expressed TCRB transcripts were sequenced. Sequenced by immunoSEQ multiplex PCR; TCRdb stores in-frame clones only, minus some. The sample contains some 900,000 clones, about a sixth of which appear only once. Sample: naive CD4+ T cells from blood. The source of these receptors is a woman younger than 35 in good health.

The chain employs TRBV20-1 and TRBJ1-1; D perhaps matches TRBD1 (6 bases). This CDR3 has 11 residues. Trimming cost V 6 bases and J 3 bases, with 8 bases left between them. Germline V gene lookup returns CDR1 DFQATT and CDR2 SNEGSKA (reference sequence). The CDR3 sequence is CSAQGYTEAFF. CDR3 in DNA: TGCAGTGCCCAGGGGTACACTGAAGCTTTCTTT.

V and J are TRBV10-3 and TRBJ2-3; no firm D call. The CDR3 runs 13 residues. V lost 5 bases, J lost 2 bases, and 8 bases lay in between. Germline assignment: CDR1 ENHRY and CDR2 SYGVKD. The CDR3 is CAISKINTDTQYF. CDR3 sequence (DNA): TGTGCCATCAGTAAGATCAACACAGATACGCAGTATTTT.